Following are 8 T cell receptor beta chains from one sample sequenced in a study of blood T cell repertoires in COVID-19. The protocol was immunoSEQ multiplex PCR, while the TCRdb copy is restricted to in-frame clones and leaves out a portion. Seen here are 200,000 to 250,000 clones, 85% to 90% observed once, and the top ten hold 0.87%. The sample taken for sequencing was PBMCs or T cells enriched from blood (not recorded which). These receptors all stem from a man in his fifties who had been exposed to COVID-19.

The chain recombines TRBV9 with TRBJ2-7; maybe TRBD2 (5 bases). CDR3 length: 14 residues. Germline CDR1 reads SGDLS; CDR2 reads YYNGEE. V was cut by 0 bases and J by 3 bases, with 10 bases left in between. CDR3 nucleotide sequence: TGTGCCAGCAGCGTAGATCAGCGGAGCTACGAGCAGTACGTC. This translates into CASSVDQRSYEQYV.

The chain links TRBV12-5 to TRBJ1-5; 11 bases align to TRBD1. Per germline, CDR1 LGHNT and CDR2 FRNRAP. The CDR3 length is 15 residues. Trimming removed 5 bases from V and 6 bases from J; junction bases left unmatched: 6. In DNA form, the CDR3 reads TGTGCTAGTGGTAGGGGGACAGGGGGAGTTCAGCCCCAGCATTTT. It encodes CASGRGTGGVQPQHF.

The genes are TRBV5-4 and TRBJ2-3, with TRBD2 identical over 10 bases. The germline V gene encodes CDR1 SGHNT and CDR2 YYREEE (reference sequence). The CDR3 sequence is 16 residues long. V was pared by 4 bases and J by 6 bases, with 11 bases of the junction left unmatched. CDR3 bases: TGTGCCAGCAGCACCCCCACAGCGGGAGGGCGGGATACGCAGTATTTT. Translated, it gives CASSTPTAGGRDTQYF.

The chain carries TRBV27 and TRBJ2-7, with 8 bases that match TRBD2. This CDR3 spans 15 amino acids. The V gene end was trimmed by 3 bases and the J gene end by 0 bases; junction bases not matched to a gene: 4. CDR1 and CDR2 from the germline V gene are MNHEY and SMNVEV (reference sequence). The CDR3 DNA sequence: TGTGCCAGCAGTTTTATAGCGGGACCCTCCTACGAGCAGTACGTC. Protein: CASSFIAGPSYEQYV.

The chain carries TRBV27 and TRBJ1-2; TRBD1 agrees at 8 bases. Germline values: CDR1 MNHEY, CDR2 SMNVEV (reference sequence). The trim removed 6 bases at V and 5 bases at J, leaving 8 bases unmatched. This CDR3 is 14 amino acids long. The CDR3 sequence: CASSPGQDPYGYTF. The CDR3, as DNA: TGTGCCAGCAGCCCGGGACAGGACCCTTATGGCTACACCTTC.

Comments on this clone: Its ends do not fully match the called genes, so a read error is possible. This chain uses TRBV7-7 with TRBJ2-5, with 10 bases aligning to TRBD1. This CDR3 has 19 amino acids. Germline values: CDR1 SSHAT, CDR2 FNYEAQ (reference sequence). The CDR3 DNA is TGTGCTAGCAGCTTAGCGCCCGGGTGGACAGGGGGAGCCCAAGAGACCCAGTACTTC. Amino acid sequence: CASSLAPGWTGGAQETQYF.

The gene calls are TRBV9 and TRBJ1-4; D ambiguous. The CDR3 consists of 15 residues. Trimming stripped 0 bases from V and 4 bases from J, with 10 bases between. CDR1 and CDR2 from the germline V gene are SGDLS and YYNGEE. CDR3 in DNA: TGTGCCAGCAGCGTAGGAGGGCACAATAATGAAAAACTGTTTTTT. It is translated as CASSVGGHNNEKLFF.

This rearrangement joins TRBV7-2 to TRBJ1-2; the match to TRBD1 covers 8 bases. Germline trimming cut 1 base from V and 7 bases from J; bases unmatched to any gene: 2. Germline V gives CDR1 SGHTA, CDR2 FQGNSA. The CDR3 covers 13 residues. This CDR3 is CASSLGTGSGYTF. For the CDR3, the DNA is TGTGCCAGCAGCTTAGGGACAGGGAGTGGCTACACCTTC.